This TCR beta chain emerged from a study of cytomegalovirus exposure and HLA in healthy donors. Background on the study: Some 87 million unique TCRs from HLA-typed donors were held in an early release of data. Findings of the study overall: TCR beta sequences reportedly predicted most subjects' HLA-A and HLA-B alleles accurately. Sequence variants that were highly shared formed a cluster that was likely a sequencing artifact. Researchers reported in a later analysis that common viral pathogens appeared linked to several top clusters.

This clone was recorded only once. The antigen remains undetermined. In the PCR, 60 Vbeta and 13 Jbeta primers were used. Data came from immunoSEQ multiplex PCR; TCRdb stores just in-frame clones and leaves some out. The table has about 59,000 clones, over 70% seen once. This CDR3 region has 15 residues. Germline V gene sequence: CDR1 ENHRY, CDR2 SYGVKD. J was trimmed by 8 bases and V by 2 bases; bases with no gene match: 3. This chain links TRBV10-3 with TRBJ2-1; TRBD2 agrees at 13 bases. Material for sequencing was PBMCs. The clonotype comes from a woman in her 40s in good health and CMV-seronegative. CDR3 residues: CAISEGLAGAYEQFF. As DNA, the CDR3 is TGTGCCATCAGTGAGGGACTAGCGGGAGCATATGAGCAGTTCTTC.